This T cell receptor (beta chain) was captured by sequencing in a study of vaccination and CD4 T cells after COVID-19 (dated by TCRdb to between 2021 and 2022). Context from the whole study: Convalescent patients had a positive SARS-CoV-2 result on nasal swab PCR, and of these patients, fewer than ten had mild disease and one had severe disease. In the convalescent cohort there were six males and four females, among whom were two Hispanic individuals, seven Caucasians, two Asians and one multiracial person. Participants received two doses of either the Pfizer-BioNTech BNT162b2 vaccine (n=8) or the Moderna mRNA-1273 vaccine (n=2). Post-COVID blood samples from convalescent patients were collected a median of 101 days after diagnosis, with a range of roughly 30 to 161 days. The time from the second vaccine dose to post-vaccine blood sampling had a median of roughly 70 days and ranged from about 13 to 250 days. Culture stimuli were overlapping spike peptide pools from SARS-CoV-2 and from the common cold coronaviruses HCoV-NL63, HCoV-OC43 and HCoV-229E. In control cultures, a CEFX viral epitope pool was used as positive control, an HIV-1 Nef peptide pool was used as negative control, or no peptide was added. The spike-specific CD4+ TCR repertoire was compared before and after mRNA vaccination in 10 to 11 COVID-19 convalescent patients and a handful of infection-naive healthy vaccine recipients. Points the paper makes about the study in general: The median count of SARS-CoV-2-reactive clonotypes went up from 20 to 25 after infection to roughly 38 after vaccination, although the change was not significant. The study included relatively few convalescent patients and did not analyze early timepoints after natural infection. Among the post-vaccine SARS-CoV-2-reactive clones in convalescent patients, a median approximately 86% showed up only after vaccination, which suggests vaccine-specific priming. Nearly all vaccine-specific clones in convalescent patients (304 of 307) were mono-reactive for SARS-CoV-2 spike rather than cross-reactive with common cold coronaviruses.

Reading the label with the study, this specimen's treatment or condition is: roughly ten-day PBMC culture with coronavirus spike peptide pools or control peptides (ViraFEST assay). The ViraFEST assay, used in the study, expanded antigen-specific T cells with peptide pools and then identified the expanded clonotypes through TCR sequencing. The convalescent patients' positive SARS-CoV-2 PCR tests were from March to December 2020, which was before the Alpha, Beta and Delta variants emerged in the United States. PBMCs were cultured at a few million per well in IMDM supplemented with 5% human AB serum and about 10 IU/ml IL-2, with around 10 ug/ml peptide pools added. Half of the culture medium was replaced with fresh IL-2-containing medium on days 3 and 7. CD4+ T cells were isolated after around ten days of culture through negative selection using the EasySep CD4+ T cell isolation kit. PBMCs were separated from whole blood using Ficoll-Paque Plus gradient centrifugation and then either used fresh or cryopreserved at -140C. In general, triplicate wells were set up for every culture condition.

On this clonotype: The specificity of this receptor is unknown. No qualities accompany the bases; no much larger clone lies one base away.

Reading the germline V gene (reference sequence) gives CDR1 DFQATT and CDR2 SNEGSKA. The cysteine opens and the phenylalanine closes a CDR3 of 17 amino acids. Just the 51-base CDR3 DNA is kept, in frame starting at base 1. V drops 4 bases and J drops 2 bases, leaving 18 bases in between. The protocol used for the library was PCR. At the Johns Hopkins FTIC core, DNA from the cultured CD4+ T cells underwent TCR sequencing with the Oncomine TCR Beta short-read assay. The QIAamp micro DNA kit was used to extract genomic DNA from the cultured CD4+ T cells. Oncomine TCR Beta libraries from cultured CD4+ T cells were pooled with unique dual indexes and sequenced on an Illumina iSeq 100. In the original analysis: Non-productive sequences were removed, and CDR3s not starting with C, not ending with F or W, or shorter than 7 amino acids were discarded. Antigen-specific clonotypes were identified using the MANAFEST web application through comparison of peptide-stimulated wells with reference and other culture wells. To be called positive, a clone needed an FDR below 0.05, an odds ratio above 5, and a productive frequency above 0.1% in at least two of three replicate wells. Cross-reactive clonotypes were defined as significantly expanded in both SARS-CoV-2 spike wells and at least one common cold coronavirus spike condition. Using R version 3.6.1, CDR3 homology was evaluated through Levenshtein distances (stringdist) along with unrooted phylogenetic trees (ape). Through fastp at Q25 and MiXCR, TCRdb rebuilt clones from the public reads, retaining in-frame beta chains. Each record represents a unique CDR3 protein, reported with the most common genes and DNA among its rows. TCRdb, not the authors, supplied the V and J calls. The table for this sample lists about 15,000 distinct CDR3 sequences; approximately 70% of them were counted only once. Roughly 4.8% of the sample goes to the ten largest clones.

This receptor was taken from a human donor who had recovered from COVID-19. The rearrangement joined TRBV20-1 to TRBJ1-6; TRBD1 is a possible D gene, resting on 5 matching bases. Sequencing was performed on CD4+ T cells from blood, cultured in vitro. The DNA is as follows: TGCAGTGCTATAACCCGGGACCGGGGGGCCTATAATTCACCCCTCCACTTT. Its protein reads: CSAITRDRGAYNSPLHF.